Listed below are T cell receptor beta chains from one sample, sequenced in a study of blood T cell repertoires in COVID-19. Here immunoSEQ multiplex PCR was the method, and the copy in TCRdb shows in-frame clones only, minus some. The sample yields over 250,000 clones, around 85% seen once. The sample taken for sequencing was peripheral blood. The receptors here all came from a man between 50 and 59 years old with active or convalescent COVID-19. Both conserved end residues are part of each CDR3. The order of the fields is clone size, D gene, V gene, J gene, CDR3 protein, CDR3 DNA. The D gene is left open where the match is weak. Clone size is stated in some rows and not others, as once, few, many or a class when expanded.

NA	NA	TRBV12-3/TRBV12-4	TRBJ2-3	CASSVGADTQYF	TGTGCCAGCAGCGTCGGGGCAGATACGCAGTATTTT
NA	NA	TRBV5-1	TRBJ2-1	CASRAGSSEQFF	TGCGCCAGCAGGGCAGGGTCCAGTGAGCAGTTCTTC
NA	NA	TRBV5-8	TRBJ1-1	CASSLAPFEAFF	TGTGCCAGCAGCTTGGCCCCTTTTGAAGCTTTCTTT
NA	TRBD1	TRBV2	TRBJ2-7	CASSRDRGDEQYF	TGTGCCAGCAGTAGGGACAGGGGAGACGAGCAGTACTTC
NA	TRBD1	TRBV19	TRBJ1-5	CASRGSGGGGHQPQHF	TGTGCCAGTAGGGGTAGCGGAGGGGGCGGCCATCAGCCCCAGCATTTT
NA	NA	TRBV6-6	TRBJ2-7	CASSTREEQYF	TGTGCCAGCAGCACTCGGGAGGAGCAGTACTTC
NA	NA	TRBV7-9	TRBJ1-1	CASSPRTVNTEAFF	TGTGCCAGCAGCCCCCGGACAGTGAACACTGAAGCTTTCTTT
NA	NA	TRBV12-3/TRBV12-4	TRBJ2-4	CASRTQAKNIQYF	TGTGCCAGCAGGACACAAGCCAAAAACATTCAGTACTTC
NA	NA	TRBV9	TRBJ1-4	CASSVGGGLTNEKLFF	TGTGCCAGCAGCGTAGGCGGGGGACTCACTAATGAAAAACTGTTTTTT
NA	TRBD2	TRBV5-6	TRBJ2-3	CASRLPQSSGSSATDTQYF	TGTGCCAGCAGGCTCCCCCAATCTAGCGGGAGTTCCGCCACAGATACGCAGTATTTT
once	TRBD1	TRBV5-5	TRBJ2-7	CASSVSSGTAYEQYF	TGTGCCAGCAGCGTGAGCTCCGGGACAGCCTACGAGCAGTACTTC
NA	NA	TRBV30	TRBJ1-4	CAWSVGRVRINEKLFF	TGTGCCTGGAGTGTTGGGAGGGTGCGGATAAATGAAAAACTGTTTTTT
NA	TRBD2	TRBV10-3	TRBJ2-7	CAISDPGGGEQYF	TGTGCCATCAGTGACCCGGGCGGGGGGGAGCAGTACTTC
NA	NA	TRBV10-1	TRBJ1-1	CAQKRGVKTDTEAFF	TGCGCCCAGAAACGGGGGGTGAAGACTGACACTGAAGCTTTCTTT
NA	TRBD1	TRBV24-1	TRBJ1-6	CATNPNAGQGFRSPLHF	TGTGCCACCAACCCGAACGCGGGACAGGGGTTTCGATCACCCCTCCACTTT
NA	TRBD2	TRBV5-1	TRBJ2-7	CARSSGGQPGGAEQYF	TGCGCCCGCAGCTCGGGGGGCCAACCGGGGGGGGCCGAGCAGTACTTC
NA	NA	TRBV5-1	TRBJ2-3	CASRQAILSGTDTQYF	TGCGCCAGCCGTCAGGCAATTTTATCGGGCACAGATACGCAGTATTTT
NA	NA	TRBV11-2	TRBJ1-3	CASRSVAGFGNTIYF	TGTGCCAGCCGCTCCGTGGCGGGGTTCGGAAACACCATATATTTT
NA	NA	TRBV3-1/TRBV3-2	TRBJ2-7	CASSQAAGSSYEQYF	TGTGCCAGCAGCCAAGCGGCGGGATCGTCCTACGAGCAGTACTTC
once	TRBD2	TRBV7-2	TRBJ2-1	CASSLRGRAGEQFF	TGTGCCAGCAGCTTACGCGGGAGGGCAGGTGAGCAGTTCTTC
NA	TRBD1	TRBV11-2	TRBJ1-2	CASSRRQGDRDGYTF	TGTGCCAGCAGCCGAAGACAGGGGGATCGCGATGGCTACACCTTC
NA	TRBD2	TRBV6-5	TRBJ2-7	CASSRAGGYEQYF	TGTGCCAGCAGTAGGGCGGGGGGCTACGAGCAGTACTTC
NA	NA	TRBV15	TRBJ2-5	CATSRDPSGQETQYF	TGTGCCACCAGCAGAGATCCCTCCGGGCAAGAGACCCAGTACTTC
NA	NA	TRBV28	TRBJ1-5	CASSSTADVYSNQPQHF	TGTGCCAGCAGTTCGACAGCTGATGTCTATAGCAATCAGCCCCAGCATTTT
NA	TRBD2	TRBV5-1	TRBJ2-7	CASNNLAGTYEQYF	TGCGCCAGCAATAATCTAGCGGGGACCTACGAGCAGTACTTC
few	TRBD2	TRBV12-5	TRBJ2-1	CASGPSLLAGGPVAYNEQFF	TGTGCTAGTGGTCCCTCTTTACTAGCGGGAGGGCCAGTCGCCTACAATGAGCAGTTCTTC
NA	TRBD1	TRBV6-5	TRBJ2-7	CASSLGQVAPRRQYF	TGTGCCAGCAGCCTGGGACAGGTCGCCCCTCGTAGGCAGTACTTC
NA	TRBD1	TRBV7-9	TRBJ2-5	CASSPTGFGQETQYF	TGTGCCAGCAGTCCGACAGGGTTCGGCCAAGAGACCCAGTACTTC
once	NA	TRBV27	TRBJ2-7	CASSPRQDTYEQYF	TGTGCCAGCAGTCCCCGACAGGATACGTACGAGCAGTACTTC
NA	TRBD2	TRBV5-5	TRBJ2-7	CASSFMGTSGSWGFYEQYF	TGTGCCAGCAGCTTTATGGGGACTAGCGGGTCTTGGGGCTTTTACGAGCAGTACTTC
NA	TRBD1	TRBV5-4	TRBJ2-6	CASSLQGPGANVLTF	TGTGCCAGCAGCTTACAGGGGCCTGGGGCCAACGTCCTGACTTTC
NA	TRBD1	TRBV18	TRBJ1-1	CASSRTGWEAFF	TGTGCCAGCTCACGGACAGGGTGGGAAGCTTTCTTT
NA	TRBD2	TRBV7-9	TRBJ2-1	CASSARLAGRNEQFF	TGTGCCAGCAGCGCCAGACTAGCGGGTCGAAATGAGCAGTTCTTC
NA	NA	TRBV7-3	TRBJ1-1	CASSFGGAAEAFF	TGTGCCAGCAGCTTCGGCGGCGCCGCTGAAGCTTTCTTT
NA	NA	TRBV2	TRBJ1-3	CASSEGTSGNTIYF	TGTGCCAGCAGTGAAGGGACTTCTGGAAACACCATATATTTT
NA	NA	TRBV7-2	TRBJ1-5	CASSFSGGGNQPQHF	TGTGCCAGCAGCTTTTCCGGCGGGGGCAATCAGCCCCAGCATTTT
once	NA	TRBV7-2	TRBJ2-2	CASSLVLGELFF	TGTGCCAGCAGCTTAGTTCTCGGGGAGCTGTTTTTT
NA	NA	TRBV2	TRBJ1-6	CASSEIRGAPFHLHF	TGTGCCAGCAGTGAAATTCGGGGGGCCCCCTTCCACCTCCACTTT
NA	NA	TRBV6-2/TRBV6-3	TRBJ1-1	CASSFPRATMNTEAFF	TGTGCCAGCAGTTTTCCGCGGGCCACCATGAACACTGAAGCTTTCTTT
NA	NA	TRBV28	TRBJ2-3	CASSLEEPFSTDTQYF	TGTGCCAGCAGTTTAGAGGAGCCATTCAGCACAGATACGCAGTATTTT
once	NA	TRBV12-5	TRBJ2-7	CASGLVGGYEQYF	TGTGCTAGTGGTTTGGTAGGGGGCTACGAGCAGTACTTC
NA	TRBD2	TRBV27	TRBJ2-1	CASSSSSGTSYNEQFF	TGTGCCAGCAGTTCCTCTAGCGGGACCTCCTACAATGAGCAGTTCTTC